A selection of T cell receptor beta chains follows, all from one sample in a study of blood T cell repertoires in COVID-19. Some clones are missing from TCRdb's copy, which holds only in-frame ones; the method was immunoSEQ multiplex PCR. The sample comprises 95,000 to 110,000 clones, roughly 87% of which are singletons, and 6.2% rests with the top ten. The sequencing sample was made of peripheral blood. These receptors originate from a human donor in a cohort sampled during active COVID-19. The CDR3 runs from the conserved cysteine through the conserved F or W. The D gene is left open where the match is weak. Some rows have no size entry. The others give once, few or many, or a class for an expanded clone.

clone_size: few
d_call: -
j_call: TRBJ1-5
v_call: TRBV9
cdr3_aa: CASSFSTLGPQHF
cdr3_nt: TGTGCCAGCAGCTTCTCCACTCTCGGGCCCCAGCATTTT

clone_size: -
d_call: -
j_call: TRBJ2-7
v_call: TRBV27
cdr3_aa: CASKVGRASYEQYF
cdr3_nt: TGTGCCAGCAAAGTGGGCAGGGCCTCCTACGAGCAGTACTTC

clone_size: -
d_call: TRBD1
j_call: TRBJ2-7
v_call: TRBV9
cdr3_aa: CASSLTGWDEQYF
cdr3_nt: TGTGCCAGCAGTTTGACAGGGTGGGACGAGCAGTACTTC

clone_size: few
d_call: -
j_call: TRBJ1-5
v_call: TRBV7-9
cdr3_aa: CASSRGEFYQPQHF
cdr3_nt: TGTGCCAGCAGCCGGGGGGAGTTTTATCAGCCCCAGCATTTT

clone_size: -
d_call: -
j_call: TRBJ2-1
v_call: TRBV10-3
cdr3_aa: CAISEVGGTGMLEQFF
cdr3_nt: TGTGCCATCAGTGAGGTGGGAGGGACAGGTATGCTTGAGCAGTTCTTC

clone_size: -
d_call: TRBD1
j_call: TRBJ2-7
v_call: TRBV5-6
cdr3_aa: CASSTGQTYEQYF
cdr3_nt: TGTGCCAGCAGCACGGGACAGACCTACGAGCAGTACTTC

clone_size: -
d_call: TRBD2
j_call: TRBJ2-3
v_call: TRBV9
cdr3_aa: CASSFGTSGRVFTQYF
cdr3_nt: TGTGCCAGCAGCTTCGGGACTAGCGGGAGGGTCTTTACGCAGTATTTT

clone_size: -
d_call: -
j_call: TRBJ2-1
v_call: TRBV7-9
cdr3_aa: CASSLVVHRASSNEQFF
cdr3_nt: TGTGCCAGCAGCTTAGTGGTGCACAGGGCGAGTAGCAATGAGCAGTTCTTC

clone_size: -
d_call: TRBD2
j_call: TRBJ2-1
v_call: TRBV5-4
cdr3_aa: CASSSLAGGGIEANEQFF
cdr3_nt: TGTGCCAGCAGCTCACTAGCGGGAGGGGGCATTGAGGCCAATGAGCAGTTCTTC

clone_size: -
d_call: -
j_call: TRBJ1-5
v_call: TRBV2
cdr3_aa: CASTKGTTLSLSNQPQHF
cdr3_nt: TGTGCCAGCACCAAAGGGACAACGCTTTCTCTTAGCAATCAGCCCCAGCATTTT

clone_size: -
d_call: -
j_call: TRBJ2-7
v_call: TRBV4-1
cdr3_aa: CASSQDFGGEQYF
cdr3_nt: TGCGCCAGCAGCCAAGATTTCGGCGGCGAGCAGTACTTC

clone_size: -
d_call: -
j_call: TRBJ2-7
v_call: TRBV30
cdr3_aa: CAWSVPSSGFEFYEQYF
cdr3_nt: TGTGCCTGGAGTGTACCATCATCGGGTTTTGAGTTCTACGAGCAGTACTTC

clone_size: -
d_call: TRBD2
j_call: TRBJ2-7
v_call: TRBV28
cdr3_aa: CASSFGGGGAAYEQYF
cdr3_nt: TGTGCCAGCAGCTTTGGGGGGGGAGGGGCCGCCTACGAGCAGTACTTC

clone_size: -
d_call: -
j_call: TRBJ2-1
v_call: TRBV7-8
cdr3_aa: CASSPYPPEYNEQFF
cdr3_nt: TGTGCCAGCAGCCCCTACCCCCCGGAGTACAATGAGCAGTTCTTC

clone_size: -
d_call: TRBD1
j_call: TRBJ1-2
v_call: TRBV27
cdr3_aa: CASSLRGFLRDSIYGYTF
cdr3_nt: TGTGCCAGCAGTTTAAGAGGGTTCCTGAGGGACAGCATCTATGGCTACACCTTC

clone_size: once
d_call: -
j_call: TRBJ2-5
v_call: TRBV10-2
cdr3_aa: CASSEGRPQETQYF
cdr3_nt: TGCGCCAGCAGTGAGGGCAGGCCCCAAGAGACCCAGTACTTC

clone_size: -
d_call: -
j_call: TRBJ1-3
v_call: TRBV5-1
cdr3_aa: CASSVGVSGNTIYF
cdr3_nt: TGCGCCAGCAGCGTGGGAGTCTCTGGAAACACCATATATTTT

clone_size: -
d_call: -
j_call: TRBJ1-3
v_call: TRBV7-6
cdr3_aa: CASSSEGESPGNTIYF
cdr3_nt: TGTGCCAGCAGCTCCGAGGGGGAATCCCCTGGAAACACCATATATTTT

clone_size: -
d_call: TRBD1
j_call: TRBJ2-7
v_call: TRBV5-1
cdr3_aa: CASSYLGQGSSYEQYF
cdr3_nt: TGCGCCAGCAGCTACCTCGGACAGGGGAGCTCCTACGAGCAGTACTTC

clone_size: -
d_call: -
j_call: TRBJ2-1
v_call: TRBV9
cdr3_aa: CASSDTAAYNEQFF
cdr3_nt: TGTGCCAGCAGCGACACCGCGGCCTACAATGAGCAGTTCTTC

clone_size: -
d_call: TRBD2
j_call: TRBJ2-5
v_call: TRBV20-1
cdr3_aa: CSASVSGGALETQYF
cdr3_nt: TGCAGTGCTAGTGTGAGCGGGGGGGCCTTGGAGACCCAGTACTTC

clone_size: -
d_call: -
j_call: TRBJ2-6
v_call: TRBV3-1/TRBV3-2
cdr3_aa: CASSQDNLGGFVTGANVLTF
cdr3_nt: TGTGCCAGCAGCCAAGACAACCTGGGGGGTTTTGTGACTGGGGCCAACGTCCTGACTTTC